This TCR beta chain was obtained from a study of blood T cells in healthy people across ages. A second PCR, run for about 6 to 12 cycles, used a sample-barcoded 5' primer plus a J-beta primer mix. MiXCR was run by TCRdb on the 5' RACE reads, yielding one entry per CDR3 protein. The sample includes hundreds of thousands of distinct CDR3 sequences, 58% of them seen just once. This clonotype was observed a few times. The germline V and J ends were trimmed by 0 bases and 2 bases, with 8 bases remaining between them. The CDR3 runs 14 residues. The germline V gene encodes CDR1 LGHNA and CDR2 YNFKEQ. The receptor comes from a man aged 25-45 years in good health. The J gene is TRBJ2-7, the V gene TRBV4-2; D remains unclear. The specimen was blood. CDR3 in DNA: TGTGCCAGCAGCCAAGATCCAACTACCTACGAGCAGTACTTC. Translated: CASSQDPTTYEQYF.